These 15 T cell receptor beta chains came from one sample sequenced in a study of Ad26.COV2.S vaccination and SARS-CoV-2 variants. The repertoire was sequenced with immunoSEQ multiplex PCR; TCRdb's copy has only in-frame clones and lacks some. The data contain 200,000 to 300,000 clones, roughly 90% of them singletons. Specified treatment: about 20 received Ad26.COV2.S at low or high dose, single or two shots; about 5 received placebo; per-sample allocation not given. Collection of samples fell on day 63 after the first vaccine or placebo injection. The source was peripheral blood, collected in a trial of Ad26.COV2.S vaccine versus placebo. These receptor sequences come from a person between 18 and 60 years old who received the Ad26.COV2.S COVID-19 vaccine or a placebo.

This chain uses TRBV2 with TRBJ2-5, with 9 bases fitting TRBD2. Trimming cost V 4 bases and J 2 bases; bases outside gene matches: 5. There are 15 residues in the CDR3. Germline lookup yields CDR1 SNHLY and CDR2 FYNNEI. CDR3 sequence (DNA): TGTGCCAGCAGTGTTACGGGACTAGCACAAGAGACCCAGTACTTC. Its translation: CASSVTGLAQETQYF.

This clone was detected once. The chain is built from TRBV5-4 and TRBJ2-7; 9 positions agree with TRBD1. The CDR3 contains 16 residues. The V gene end was trimmed by 1 base and the J gene end by 5 bases; junction bases not matched to a gene: 10. The germline gives CDR1 SGHNT, CDR2 YYREEE (reference sequence). CDR3 protein: CASSLPGTGIRNEQYF. As DNA, the CDR3 is TGTGCCAGCAGCTTGCCCGGGACAGGGATTCGGAACGAGCAGTACTTC.

The chain combines TRBV10-3 with TRBJ1-3; D is uncertain. CDR1 is ENHRY, CDR2 SYGVKD, per germline. CDR3 size: 11 residues. Deletions cut 10 bases from V and 0 bases from J, with 4 bases between. The CDR3 spells CATASGNTIYF. The CDR3, as DNA: TGTGCCACAGCCTCTGGAAACACCATATATTTT.

The chain employs TRBV19 and TRBJ1-1, with D uncertain. Looked up from germline, CDR1 is LNHDA and CDR2 is SQIVND (reference sequence). CDR3 length: 17 amino acids. Trimming removed 7 bases at V and 0 bases at J, with 21 bases between. CDR3 protein: CASIPPGARFMNTEAFF. CDR3 in DNA: TGTGCCAGTATCCCCCCAGGTGCTCGCTTCATGAACACTGAAGCTTTCTTT.

The chain is built from TRBV27 and TRBJ1-5, with D perhaps matching TRBD1 (5 bases). V was clipped by 1 base and J by 4 bases, with 14 bases between them. From germline, CDR1 is MNHEY and CDR2 SMNVEV (reference sequence). The CDR3 covers 16 residues. CDR3 residues: CASSLWGELGNQPQHF. Here the CDR3 DNA reads TGTGCCAGCAGTTTATGGGGGGAGCTCGGGAATCAGCCCCAGCATTTT.

The chain is built from TRBV6-6 and TRBJ2-1, with TRBD2 matching 8 bases. The CDR3 consists of 17 residues. Trimming removed 5 bases from V and 4 bases from J; junction bases left unmatched: 13. Germline V lookup: CDR1 MNHNY, CDR2 SVGAGI (reference sequence). The CDR3 DNA is TGTGCCAGCAGTCCCTTTCAAACTAGCGGACCGTACAATGAGCAGTTCTTC. Protein sequence: CASSPFQTSGPYNEQFF.

The V and J genes are TRBV19 and TRBJ2-3; perhaps TRBD2 as D (7 bases). Germline-derived CDR1 and CDR2 are LNHDA and SQIVND (reference sequence). The V end lost 7 bases, the J end lost 4 bases, and 24 bases lay between the germline ends. The CDR3 has 17 residues. The CDR3 loop reads CASTSHKRGGRADTQYF. CDR3 bases: TGTGCCAGTACCAGCCATAAGAGGGGGGGAAGAGCAGATACGCAGTATTTT. Variable domain in full (rest from reference TRBV19 and TRBJ2-3): DGGITQSPKYLFRKEGQNVTLSCEQNLNHDAMYWYRQDPGQGLRLIYYSQIVNDFQKGDIAEGYSVSREKKESFPLTVTSAQKNPTAFYLCASTSHKRGGRADTQYFGPGTRLTVL.

Notes on this clone: The junction differs from germline at one of its ends, possibly a read error. The V gene is TRBV2, the J gene TRBJ2-5; TRBD2 matches 8 bases. CDR1 is SNHLY and CDR2 is FYNNEI in the germline V gene. The CDR3 length is 11 residues. CDR3 bases: TGTGCCAGCAGTGAATTGGGGACTAGGGACTTC. It translates to CASSELGTRDF.

The V and J genes are TRBV5-8 and TRBJ2-1; D possibly corresponds to TRBD2 (6 bases). The V end was cut by 3 bases, the J end by 9 bases, with 13 bases between. Per germline, CDR1 SGHTS and CDR2 YDEGEE. This CDR3 has 13 residues. The CDR3 here is CASSWPMEGEQFF. CDR3 sequence (DNA): TGTGCCAGCAGCTGGCCGATGGAGGGTGAGCAGTTCTTC. Full variable domain (remainder filled in from reference TRBV5-8 and TRBJ2-1): EAGVTQSPTHLIKTRGQQATLRCSPISGHTSVYWYQQALGLGLQFLLWYDEGEERNRGNFPPRFSGRQFPNYSSELNVNALELEDSALYLCASSWPMEGEQFFGPGTRLTVL.

The chain has TRBV18 and TRBJ1-1; 9 bases align to TRBD1. This CDR3 has 14 amino acids. Germline CDR1 KGHSH, CDR2 LQKENI. V was clipped by 3 bases and J by 4 bases; unmatched bases: 3. The CDR3 DNA sequence: TGTGCCAGCTCACCGGGGACAGGGACCACTGAAGCTTTCTTT. The encoded protein is CASSPGTGTTEAFF.

To note about this clone: A junction boundary mismatches the germline segment, possibly from a read error. The chain is built from TRBV7-7 and TRBJ2-7; TRBD2 is a possible D gene (7 bases). CDR1 is SSHAT, CDR2 FNYEAQ, per germline (reference sequence). This CDR3 region has 15 residues. The CDR3 reads CASSPGGPGIYEQYF. The DNA for the CDR3 is TGTGCTAGCAGCCCCGGGGGGCCGGGGATCTACGAGCAGTACTTC.

The chain is built from TRBV30 and TRBJ2-1, with 11 bases fitting TRBD2. Germline V CDR1 and CDR2: GTSNPN, SVGIG (reference sequence). After removal of 1 base from V and 7 bases from J, the junction contained 9 bases not matched to a gene. The CDR3 spans 16 residues. CDR3 sequence: CAWSADFTSGSNEQFF. The CDR3 DNA reads as TGTGCCTGGAGTGCGGATTTTACTAGCGGGAGTAATGAGCAGTTCTTC. The whole variable domain, remainder taken from reference TRBV30 and TRBJ2-1, is SQTIHQWPATLVQPVGSPLSLECTVEGTSNPNLYWYRQAAGRGLQLLFYSVGIGQISSEVPQNLSASRPQDRQFILSSKKLLLSDSGFYLCAWSADFTSGSNEQFFGPGTRLTVL.

This clone was seen only once. The chain carries TRBV27 and TRBJ2-3; TRBD2 aligns across 10 bases. Losses at the gene ends were 5 bases for V and 4 bases for J; bases not matched to a gene: 6. The germline V gene has CDR1 MNHEY and CDR2 SMNVEV (reference sequence). The CDR3 contains 15 residues. The CDR3 DNA reads TGTGCCAGCAGTAAGGGAACTAGCGGGGCAGATACGCAGTATTTT. This codes for CASSKGTSGADTQYF.

The chain is built from TRBV27 and TRBJ1-2, with D maybe TRBD1 (6 bases). V lost 2 bases, J lost 6 bases, and 10 bases lay in between. In germline, CDR1 is MNHEY, CDR2 SMNVEV (reference sequence). The CDR3 runs 13 residues. CDR3 DNA sequence: TGTGCCAGCAGTTTAACGGGGGGCGATGGCTACACCTTC. It encodes CASSLTGGDGYTF.

V usage is TRBV12-3 or TRBV12-4 and J usage is TRBJ1-1, with D perhaps matching TRBD1 (5 bases). V gave up 6 bases and J gave up 4 bases, with 12 bases separating them. The CDR3 has 13 amino acids. Written as DNA, the CDR3 is TGTGCCAGCAGAAACTTCGGGGGCACTGAAGCTTTCTTT. Its protein is CASRNFGGTEAFF.